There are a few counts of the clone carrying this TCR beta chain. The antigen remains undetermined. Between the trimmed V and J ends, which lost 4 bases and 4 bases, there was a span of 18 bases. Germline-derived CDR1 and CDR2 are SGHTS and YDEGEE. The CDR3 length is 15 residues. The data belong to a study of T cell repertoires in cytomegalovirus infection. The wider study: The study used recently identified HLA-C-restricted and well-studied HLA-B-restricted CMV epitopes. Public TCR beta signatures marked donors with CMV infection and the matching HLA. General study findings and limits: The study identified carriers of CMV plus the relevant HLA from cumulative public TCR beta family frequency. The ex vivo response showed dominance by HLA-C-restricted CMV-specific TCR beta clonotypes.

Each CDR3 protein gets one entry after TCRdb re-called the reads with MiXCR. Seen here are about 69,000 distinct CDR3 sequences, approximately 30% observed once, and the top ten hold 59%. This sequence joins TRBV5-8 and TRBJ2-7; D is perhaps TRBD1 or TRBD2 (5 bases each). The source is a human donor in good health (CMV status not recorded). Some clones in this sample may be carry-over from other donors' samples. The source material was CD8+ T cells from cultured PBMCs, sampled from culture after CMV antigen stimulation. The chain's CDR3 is CASSLDPGPSYEQYF. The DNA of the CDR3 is TGTGCCAGCAGCCTCGACCCGGGACCCAGTTACGAGCAGTACTTC.